The clone carrying this TCR beta chain has at least ten counts. Its matching antigen is unknown. The data derive from a study of T-cell reconstitution after alpha-beta-depleted transplantation in children. Whole-study results and caveats: From newly produced T cells came most of the T-cell counts and diversity one year after transplant. About two months after transplant, alpha-beta T cells reportedly came from several hundred expanded graft clones. Several patients had high TCRbeta diversity at day 60; it came from surviving recipient T cells and thymic progenitors.

Per the germline V gene, CDR1 is SGDLS and CDR2 is YYNGEE. Trimming took 4 bases from V and 0 from J; bases not matched to a gene: 9. The CDR3 consists of 16 residues. The TCRbeta library was prepared with unique molecular identifiers. TCRdb re-derived calls from the PCR reads in MiXCR, one entry per CDR3 protein. Of some 6,900 distinct CDR3 sequences in the sample, approximately 5% were seen once. The chain links TRBV9 to TRBJ2-7; TRBD2 aligns across 8 bases. This receptor was obtained from a child less than two years old who had a stem cell transplant for acute myeloid leukemia, so the T cells may come from the graft donor. The material sequenced was PBMCs, mostly from graft donor cells, taken 180 days after TCRalphabeta/CD19-depleted stem cell transplant. CDR3 protein: CASSPRGGSSSYEQYF. In DNA form, the CDR3 reads TGTGCCAGCAGCCCCCGGGGGGGATCTAGCTCCTACGAGCAGTACTTC.